Each of the 20 T cell receptor beta chains below was sequenced from the same sample in a study of cytomegalovirus exposure and HLA in healthy donors. The PCR had 60 Vbeta and 13 Jbeta primers. Using immunoSEQ multiplex PCR, the repertoire was profiled, and TCRdb retains in-frame clones only, with some absent. Of some 200,000 clones in the sample, approximately 82% are singletons; the top ten hold approximately 0.5%. Input material: PBMCs. These receptors originate from a woman in her thirties or forties in good health and CMV-seronegative.

V and J are TRBV19 and TRBJ2-3; D is undetermined. CDR3 size: 14 residues. V was shortened by 7 bases and J by 0 bases, with 11 bases between the two germline ends. The germline CDR1 and CDR2 sequences are LNHDA and SQIVND (reference sequence). The CDR3 coding sequence is TGTGCCAGTAAGACTCTGGGTAGCACAGATACGCAGTATTTT. Translated, it gives CASKTLGSTDTQYF.

The chain carries TRBV7-2 and TRBJ1-5, with D possibly TRBD1 on 5 matching bases. Germline values: CDR1 SGHTA, CDR2 FQGNSA. The CDR3 is 14 residues long. Trimming took off 2 bases at V and 9 bases at J, with 14 bases between the two ends. CDR3: CASSLNLGDRPQHF. The CDR3 DNA sequence: TGTGCCAGCAGCTTAAATTTAGGGGATAGGCCCCAGCATTTT.

V and J are TRBV28 and TRBJ1-6; 7 nucleotides line up with TRBD1. Per germline, CDR1 MDHEN and CDR2 SYDVKM. The CDR3 has 18 residues. V trimming: 6 bases; J trimming: 7 bases; junction bases outside the gene matches: 18. The CDR3 DNA follows: TGTGCCAGCAGCTCCCCCGCCCCCCACTGGACAGGCAATTCACCCCTCCACTTT. It yields the protein CASSSPAPHWTGNSPLHF.

This clone came up once. The genes are TRBV27 and TRBJ2-6; 14 bases map to TRBD2. The CDR3 runs to 19 residues. V shed 8 bases and J 0 bases; nucleotides not matched to a gene: 9. Per the germline V gene, CDR1 is MNHEY and CDR2 is SMNVEV (reference sequence). This chain's CDR3 is CASCRLAGGPISGANVLTF. CDR3 in DNA: TGTGCCAGCTGCCGACTAGCGGGGGGGCCTATCTCTGGGGCCAACGTCCTGACTTTC.

The chain carries TRBV7-9 and TRBJ2-5, with unresolved D. Germline-derived CDR1 and CDR2 are SEHNR and FQNEAQ (reference sequence). Trimming removed 5 bases at V and 0 bases at J, with 10 bases between. The CDR3 contains 14 residues. DNA of the CDR3: TGTGCCAGCAGCAGAGACACGCACCAAGAGACCCAGTACTTC. Translation: CASSRDTHQETQYF.

This clone was recorded only once. V is TRBV7-2 and J is TRBJ1-5; 8 bases match TRBD1. After removal of 5 bases from V and 6 bases from J, the junction contained 9 bases not matched to a gene. This CDR3 is built from 15 residues. The germline V gene has CDR1 SGHTA and CDR2 FQGNSA. The CDR3 loop reads CASSTGTGMGQPQHF. DNA for the CDR3: TGTGCCAGCAGCACTGGGACAGGCATGGGTCAGCCCCAGCATTTT.

This rearrangement joins TRBV6-5 to TRBJ1-2; D unclear. The CDR3 sequence is 16 residues long. Germline V gene sequence: CDR1 MNHEY, CDR2 SVGAGI. V was trimmed by 0 bases and J by 4 bases, leaving 15 bases between them. DNA for the CDR3: TGTGCCAGCAGTTACTCGGTGGGCCCGAGAGTCTATGGCTACACCTTC. It specifies CASSYSVGPRVYGYTF.

The chain carries TRBV5-6 and TRBJ2-3, with 7 positions matching TRBD1. CDR1 is SGHDT and CDR2 is YYEEEE in the germline V gene. There are 16 residues in the CDR3. V gave up 4 bases and J gave up 8 bases; unmatched junction bases: 16. DNA of the CDR3: TGTGCCAGCAGCGGGTCCGGGACAGTTGCAGGTGTTACGCAGTATTTT. Translating gives CASSGSGTVAGVTQYF.

J is TRBJ1-6 and V is TRBV13, with TRBD1 identical over 9 bases. The germline gives CDR1 PRHDT, CDR2 FYEKMQ (reference sequence). The ends lost 5 bases at V and 7 bases at J; junction bases unmatched: 3. The CDR3 spans 14 residues. The CDR3 spells CASSLGQGNSPLHF. The CDR3 DNA sequence: TGTGCCAGCAGCCTCGGACAGGGGAATTCACCCCTCCACTTT. The full variable domain, completed using reference TRBV13 and TRBJ1-6, is AAGVIQSPRHLIKEKRETATLKCYPIPRHDTVYWYQQGPGQDPQFLISFYEKMQSDKGSIPDRFSAQQFSDYHSELNMSSLELGDSALYFCASSLGQGNSPLHFGNGTRLTVT.

This chain joins TRBV27 and TRBJ2-5; D not certain. Looked up from germline, CDR1 is MNHEY and CDR2 is SMNVEV (reference sequence). CDR3 length: 14 amino acids. The V end lost 6 bases, the J end lost 5 bases, and 16 bases lay between the germline ends. CDR3 in DNA: TGTGCCAGCAGGGCCCTCTGGGCTACGGAGACCCAGTACTTC. Residues: CASRALWATETQYF.

J is TRBJ2-3 and V is TRBV5-6; TRBD2 is a possible D gene (6 bases). The ends were cut back, 3 bases at V and 7 bases at J, with 18 bases in the middle. The CDR3 spans 15 residues. Looked up from germline, CDR1 is SGHDT and CDR2 is YYEEEE. The CDR3 bases are TGTGCCAGCAGCTCGACTAGTGGATCATTAAATACGCAGTATTTT. Translation: CASSSTSGSLNTQYF.

The V and J genes are TRBV11-3 and TRBJ2-1; TRBD2 agrees at 11 bases. V lost 6 bases, J lost 4 bases, and 5 bases stayed unmatched. Per the germline V gene, CDR1 is SGHNT and CDR2 is YENEEA. This CDR3 has 15 residues. CDR3 protein: CASRTTSGDYNEQFF. Written as DNA, the CDR3 is TGTGCCAGCAGGACGACTAGCGGGGATTACAATGAGCAGTTCTTC. Based on the CDR3 plus reference TRBV11-3 and TRBJ2-1, the full variable domain is EAGVVQSPRYKIIEKKQPVAFWCNPISGHNTLYWYLQNLGQGPELLIRYENEEAVDDSQLPKDRFSAERLKGVDSTLKIQPAELGDSAVYLCASRTTSGDYNEQFFGPGTRLTVL.

The chain employs TRBV19 and TRBJ2-7; D might be TRBD1 (5 bases). Germline CDR1 and CDR2: LNHDA and SQIVND (reference sequence). The CDR3 has 15 amino acids. The V end lost 1 base, the J end lost 0 bases, and 10 bases lay between the germline ends. CDR3 in DNA: TGTGCCAGTAGTATAGGCGGCAGGGCCTCCTACGAGCAGTACTTC. Translating gives CASSIGGRASYEQYF.

The chain couples TRBV7-9 to TRBJ2-7; D is undetermined. Germline CDR1 and CDR2: SEHNR and FQNEAQ (reference sequence). The CDR3 consists of 13 residues. V was shortened by 3 bases and J by 0 bases, with 6 bases between the two germline ends. CDR3 loop: CASSFLLSYEQYF. In DNA, the CDR3 is TGTGCCAGCAGCTTCCTCCTCTCCTACGAGCAGTACTTC. Combining the CDR3 with reference TRBV7-9 and TRBJ2-7 gives the whole variable domain DTGVSQNPRHKITKRGQNVTFRCDPISEHNRLYWYRQTLGQGPEFLTYFQNEAQLEKSRLLSDRFSAERPKGSFSTLEIQRTEQGDSAMYLCASSFLLSYEQYFGPGTRLTVT.

The chain links TRBV28 to TRBJ2-7; D perhaps matches TRBD1 (6 bases). The CDR3 is made up of 14 amino acids. V was clipped by 6 bases and J by 3 bases, with 15 bases between them. Germline V gene lookup returns CDR1 MDHEN and CDR2 SYDVKM. Written as DNA, the CDR3 is TGTGCCAGCAGGGCACAGGGAAACAACTACGAGCAGTACTTC. Translated: CASRAQGNNYEQYF.

The DNA for the CDR3 is TGTGCCAGCAGCTTACGCGGGGAGCAGTACTTC. It specifies CASSLRGEQYF. This sequence joins TRBV11-2 and TRBJ2-7; TRBD2 might be the D (5 bases). The ends were cut back, 2 bases at V and 7 bases at J, with 6 bases in the middle. This CDR3 region has 11 residues. The germline CDR1 and CDR2 sequences are SGHAT and FQNNGV.

This clone occurred once. V and J are TRBV5-1 and TRBJ1-2, with TRBD1 identical over 7 bases. Germline V gene data show CDR1 as SGHRS and CDR2 as YFSETQ. The CDR3 loop spans 15 amino acids. V was pared by 0 bases and J by 2 bases, with 4 bases of the junction left unmatched. The DNA of the CDR3 is TGCGCCAGCAGCTTGGGGCAGGGGGTGAACTATGGCTACACCTTC. It is translated as CASSLGQGVNYGYTF.

This rearrangement joins TRBV7-2 to TRBJ1-1; possibly TRBD1 for D (5 bases). This CDR3 spans 12 amino acids. Germline V gene data show CDR1 as SGHTA and CDR2 as FQGNSA. With 5 bases removed from V and 10 bases from J, the gap between germline ends came to 14 bases. The CDR3 is CASSPAQGRAFF. The CDR3 bases are TGTGCCAGCAGCCCGGCCCAGGGTCGAGCTTTCTTT.

The chain links TRBV14 to TRBJ2-3; TRBD2 aligns across 10 bases. With 5 bases clipped from V and 5 bases from J, the junction kept 7 bases outside the gene matches. This CDR3 comprises 15 residues. CDR1 is SGHDN and CDR2 is FVKESK in the germline V gene. CDR3 amino acids: CASSRSGGAGDTQYF. Written as DNA, the CDR3 is TGTGCCAGCAGCAGGAGCGGGGGGGCCGGAGATACGCAGTATTTT.

This clone was recorded a few times. J is TRBJ1-4 and V is TRBV5-6; D gene ambiguous. Germline V gene data show CDR1 as SGHDT and CDR2 as YYEEEE. Trimming took off 3 bases at V and 8 bases at J, with 17 bases between the two ends. This CDR3 has 15 amino acids. CDR3 sequence reads: CASSYNGRGWEKLFF. The CDR3, as DNA: TGTGCCAGCAGCTATAATGGACGAGGGTGGGAAAAACTGTTTTTT.